Below, 3 T cell receptor beta chains from the same sample are listed, as sequenced in a study of identical twins. MiXCR, applied by TCRdb to the 5' RACE reads, yields one record per CDR3 protein. The sample lists around 530,000 distinct CDR3 sequences; over 12% were seen once. The same sample was also studied in work on yellow fever vaccine responses in identical twins.

What was sequenced was CD4+ T cells sorted from blood. The source is a woman aged 18-30 years in good health.

Ten or more counts support this clonotype. The chain couples TRBV7-7 to TRBJ2-2; 11 bases fit TRBD1. Germline assignment: CDR1 SSHAT and CDR2 FNYEAQ (reference sequence). The CDR3 loop spans 14 amino acids. J gave up 6 bases and V 3 bases, and 0 bases lay outside the gene matches. The CDR3: CASSLGQGAGELFF. In DNA form, the CDR3 reads TGTGCCAGCAGCTTGGGACAGGGGGCCGGGGAGCTGTTTTTT.

This clonotype came up a few times. This chain joins TRBV3-1 and TRBJ2-7; 10 bases align to TRBD2. The CDR3 totals 16 residues. Unmatched junction bases numbered 8, after V lost 0 bases and J lost 6 bases. From germline, CDR1 is LGHDT and CDR2 YNNKEL (reference sequence). CDR3 bases: TGTGCCAGCAGCCAAGAACTAGCGGGACCCGCGTCCGAGCAGTACTTC. This sequence encodes CASSQELAGPASEQYF.

This clonotype was seen only a few times. In nucleotides, the CDR3 is TGTGCCAGCAGCTCATGGCAGGGAAATCAAGAGACCCAGTACTTC. Translation: CASSSWQGNQETQYF. This chain connects TRBV7-2 to TRBJ2-5; D might be TRBD1 (5 bases). V was cut by 4 bases and J by 2 bases, with 14 bases left in between. Germline values: CDR1 SGHTA, CDR2 FQGNSA. The CDR3 loop spans 15 amino acids.